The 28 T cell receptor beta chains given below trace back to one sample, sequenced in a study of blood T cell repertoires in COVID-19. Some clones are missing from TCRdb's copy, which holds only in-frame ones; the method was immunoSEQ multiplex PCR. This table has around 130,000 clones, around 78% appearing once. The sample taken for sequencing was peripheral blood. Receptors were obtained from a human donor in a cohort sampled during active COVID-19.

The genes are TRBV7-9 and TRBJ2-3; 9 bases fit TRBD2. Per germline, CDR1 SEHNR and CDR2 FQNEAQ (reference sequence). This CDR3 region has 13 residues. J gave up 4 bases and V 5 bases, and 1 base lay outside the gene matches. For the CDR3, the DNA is TGTGCCAGCAGCCGGACTAGCGCAGATACGCAGTATTTT. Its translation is CASSRTSADTQYF.

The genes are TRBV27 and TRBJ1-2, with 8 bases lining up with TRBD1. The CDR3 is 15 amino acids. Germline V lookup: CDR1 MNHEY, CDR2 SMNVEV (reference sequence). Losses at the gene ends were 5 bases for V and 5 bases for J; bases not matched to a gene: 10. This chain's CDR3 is CASSQNTGGAYGYTF. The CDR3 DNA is TGTGCCAGCAGTCAAAATACAGGGGGAGCTTATGGCTACACCTTC.

CDR3 residues: CASSPRASGVIWEQFF. DNA of the CDR3: TGTGCCAGCAGCCCCAGGGCTAGCGGGGTCATTTGGGAGCAGTTCTTC. J is TRBJ2-1 and V is TRBV5-5; the match to TRBD2 covers 9 bases. The V and J ends lost 4 bases and 10 bases, in that order; junction bases with no gene match: 15. This CDR3 has 16 amino acids. In germline, CDR1 is SGHKS, CDR2 YYEKEE (reference sequence).

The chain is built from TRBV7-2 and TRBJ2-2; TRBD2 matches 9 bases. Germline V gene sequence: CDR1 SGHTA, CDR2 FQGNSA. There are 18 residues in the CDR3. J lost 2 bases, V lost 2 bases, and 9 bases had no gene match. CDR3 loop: CASSLTILAGTNTGELFF. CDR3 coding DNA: TGTGCCAGCAGCTTAACTATTCTAGCGGGGACTAACACCGGGGAGCTGTTTTTT.

The CDR3 DNA follows: TGTGCCAGCAGCCAAGTGGGGGGACCGAACAATCAGCCCCAGCATTTT. It codes for CASSQVGGPNNQPQHF. This chain links TRBV4-2 with TRBJ1-5, with D tentatively TRBD1 (5 bases). This CDR3 is built from 16 residues. Germline values: CDR1 LGHNA, CDR2 YNFKEQ. The V gene lost 1 base and the J gene lost 3 bases, with 13 bases spanning the gap.

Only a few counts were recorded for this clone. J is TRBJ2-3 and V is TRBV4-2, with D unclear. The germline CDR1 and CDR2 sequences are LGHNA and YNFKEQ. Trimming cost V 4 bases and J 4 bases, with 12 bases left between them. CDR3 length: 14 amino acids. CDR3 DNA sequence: TGTGCCAGCAGCCCCTCGACTGGCCCAGATACGCAGTATTTT. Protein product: CASSPSTGPDTQYF.

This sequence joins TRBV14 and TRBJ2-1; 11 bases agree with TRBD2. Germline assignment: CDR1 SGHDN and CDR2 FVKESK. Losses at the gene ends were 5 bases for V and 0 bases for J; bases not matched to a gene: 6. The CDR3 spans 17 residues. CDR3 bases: TGTGCCAGCAGCTCACTAGCGGGGGACCTCTCCTACAATGAGCAGTTCTTC. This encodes CASSSLAGDLSYNEQFF.

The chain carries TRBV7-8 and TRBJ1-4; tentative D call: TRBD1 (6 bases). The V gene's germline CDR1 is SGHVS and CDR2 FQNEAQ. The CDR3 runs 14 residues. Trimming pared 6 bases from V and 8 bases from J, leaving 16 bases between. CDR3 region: CASSLDRTEEKLFF. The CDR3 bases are TGTGCCAGCAGTCTCGACAGGACCGAAGAAAAACTGTTTTTT.

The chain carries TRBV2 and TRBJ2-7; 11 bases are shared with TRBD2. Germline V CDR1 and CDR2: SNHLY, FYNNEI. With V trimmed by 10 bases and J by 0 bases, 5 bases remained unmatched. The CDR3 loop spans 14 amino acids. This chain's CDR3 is CAIRLAGSSYEQYF. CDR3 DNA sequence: TGTGCCATCAGACTAGCGGGGAGCTCCTACGAGCAGTACTTC.

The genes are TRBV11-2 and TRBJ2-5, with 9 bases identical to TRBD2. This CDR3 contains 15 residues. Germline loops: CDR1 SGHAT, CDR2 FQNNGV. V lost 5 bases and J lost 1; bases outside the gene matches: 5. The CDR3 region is CASSPLAGVQETQYF. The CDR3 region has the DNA TGTGCCAGCAGCCCATTAGCGGGGGTCCAAGAGACCCAGTACTTC.

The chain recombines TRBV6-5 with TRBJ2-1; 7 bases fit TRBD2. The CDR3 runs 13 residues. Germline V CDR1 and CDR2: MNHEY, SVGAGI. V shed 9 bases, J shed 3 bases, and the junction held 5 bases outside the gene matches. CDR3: CARWGEGYNEQFF. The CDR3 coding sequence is TGTGCCAGATGGGGGGAGGGCTACAATGAGCAGTTCTTC.

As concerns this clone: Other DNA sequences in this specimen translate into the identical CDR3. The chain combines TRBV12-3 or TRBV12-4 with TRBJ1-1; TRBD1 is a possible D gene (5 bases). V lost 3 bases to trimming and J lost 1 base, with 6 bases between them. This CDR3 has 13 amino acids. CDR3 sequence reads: CASSFQGNTEAFF. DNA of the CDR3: TGTGCCAGCAGTTTCCAGGGGAACACTGAAGCTTTCTTT.

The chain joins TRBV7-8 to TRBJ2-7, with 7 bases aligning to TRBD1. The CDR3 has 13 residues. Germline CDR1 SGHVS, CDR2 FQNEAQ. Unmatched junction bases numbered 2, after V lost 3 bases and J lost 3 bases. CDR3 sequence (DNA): TGTGCCAGCAGCTTGTCAGGGGGCTACGAGCAGTACTTC. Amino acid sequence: CASSLSGGYEQYF. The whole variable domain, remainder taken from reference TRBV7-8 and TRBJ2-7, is GAGVSQSPRYKVAKRGQDVALRCDPISGHVSLFWYQQALGQGPEFLTYFQNEAQLDKSGLPSDRFFAERPEGSVSTLKIQRTQQEDSAVYLCASSLSGGYEQYFGPGTRLTVT.

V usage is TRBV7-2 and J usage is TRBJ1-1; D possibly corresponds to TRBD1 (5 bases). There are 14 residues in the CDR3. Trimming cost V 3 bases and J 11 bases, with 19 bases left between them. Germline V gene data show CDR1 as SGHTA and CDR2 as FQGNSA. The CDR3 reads CASSLGGTPKGAFF. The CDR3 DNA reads TGTGCCAGCAGCTTGGGAGGGACGCCCAAAGGCGCTTTCTTT.

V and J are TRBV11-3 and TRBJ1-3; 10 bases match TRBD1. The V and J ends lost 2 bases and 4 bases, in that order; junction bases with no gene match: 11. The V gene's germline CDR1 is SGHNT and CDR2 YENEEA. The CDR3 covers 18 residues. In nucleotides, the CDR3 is TGTGCCAGCAGCTTAAGAAGACAGGGGGCGCGACGGGGAAACACCATATATTTT. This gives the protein CASSLRRQGARRGNTIYF.

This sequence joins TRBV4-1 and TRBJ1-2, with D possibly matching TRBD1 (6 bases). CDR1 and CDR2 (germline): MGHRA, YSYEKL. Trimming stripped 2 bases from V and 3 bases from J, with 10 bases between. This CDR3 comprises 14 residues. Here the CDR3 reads CASSQTGSYYGYTF. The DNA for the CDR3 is TGCGCCAGCAGCCAAACAGGGAGTTACTATGGCTACACCTTC.

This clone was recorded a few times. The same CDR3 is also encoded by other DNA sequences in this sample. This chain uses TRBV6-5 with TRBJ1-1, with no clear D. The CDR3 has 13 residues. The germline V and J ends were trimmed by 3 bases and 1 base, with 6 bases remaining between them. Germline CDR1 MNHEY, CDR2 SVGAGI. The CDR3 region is CASSYARNTEAFF. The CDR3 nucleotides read TGTGCCAGCAGTTATGCGAGGAACACTGAAGCTTTCTTT.

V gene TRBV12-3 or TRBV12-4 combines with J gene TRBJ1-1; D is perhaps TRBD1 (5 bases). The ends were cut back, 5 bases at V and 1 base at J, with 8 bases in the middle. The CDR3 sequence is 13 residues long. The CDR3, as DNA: TGTGCCAGCAGTAAGACAGAGAACACTGAAGCTTTCTTT. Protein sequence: CASSKTENTEAFF.

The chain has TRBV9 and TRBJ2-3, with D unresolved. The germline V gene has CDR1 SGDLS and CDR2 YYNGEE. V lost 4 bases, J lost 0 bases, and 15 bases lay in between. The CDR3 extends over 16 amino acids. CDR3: CASSPLPRSSTDTQYF. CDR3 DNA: TGTGCCAGCAGCCCCCTCCCGCGCTCCAGCACAGATACGCAGTATTTT.

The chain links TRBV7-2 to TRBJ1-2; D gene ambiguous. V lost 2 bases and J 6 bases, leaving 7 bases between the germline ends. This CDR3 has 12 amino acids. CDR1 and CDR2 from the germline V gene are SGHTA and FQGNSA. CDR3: CASSLQLNGYTF. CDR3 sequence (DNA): TGTGCCAGCAGCTTACAACTTAATGGCTACACCTTC.

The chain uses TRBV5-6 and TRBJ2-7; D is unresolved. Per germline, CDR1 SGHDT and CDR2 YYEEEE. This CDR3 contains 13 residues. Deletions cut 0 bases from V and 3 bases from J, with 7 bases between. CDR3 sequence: CASSLAVDYEQYF. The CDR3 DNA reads TGTGCCAGCAGCTTGGCCGTAGACTACGAGCAGTACTTC.

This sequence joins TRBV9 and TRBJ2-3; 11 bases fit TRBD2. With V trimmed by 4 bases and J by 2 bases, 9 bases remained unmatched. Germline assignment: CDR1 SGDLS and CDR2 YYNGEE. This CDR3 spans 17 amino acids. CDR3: CASSLRTSGGTTDTQYF. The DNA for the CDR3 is TGTGCCAGCAGCCTCCGAACTAGCGGGGGAACCACAGATACGCAGTATTTT.

CDR3 residues: CASSSPTSRTGWGSEQYF. The CDR3 DNA reads as TGTGCCAGCAGCTCGCCGACCTCCAGGACAGGGTGGGGAAGTGAGCAGTACTTC. The genes are TRBV13 and TRBJ2-7; 8 bases are a match to TRBD1. V gave up 4 bases and J gave up 7 bases; unmatched junction bases: 21. This CDR3 is 18 amino acids long. Germline V CDR1 and CDR2: PRHDT, FYEKMQ (reference sequence).

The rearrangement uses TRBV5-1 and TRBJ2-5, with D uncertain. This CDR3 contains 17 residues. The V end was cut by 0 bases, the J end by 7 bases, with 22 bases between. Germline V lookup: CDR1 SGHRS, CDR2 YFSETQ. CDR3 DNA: TGCGCCAGCAGCTTGGCAGACCCTAGGAAAGGAAAGAGGACCCAGTACTTC. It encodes CASSLADPRKGKRTQYF. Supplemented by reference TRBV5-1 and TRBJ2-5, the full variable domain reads KAGVTQTPRYLIKTRGQQVTLSCSPISGHRSVSWYQQTPGQGLQFLFEYFSETQRNKGNFPGRFSGRQFSNSRSEMNVSTLELGDSALYLCASSLADPRKGKRTQYFGPGTRLLVL.

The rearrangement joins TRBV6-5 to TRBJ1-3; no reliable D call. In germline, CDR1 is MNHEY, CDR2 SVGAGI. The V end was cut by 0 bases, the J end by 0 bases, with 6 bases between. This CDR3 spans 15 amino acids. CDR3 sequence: CASSYSTNSGNTIYF. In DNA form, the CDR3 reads TGTGCCAGCAGTTACTCGACAAACTCTGGAAACACCATATATTTT.

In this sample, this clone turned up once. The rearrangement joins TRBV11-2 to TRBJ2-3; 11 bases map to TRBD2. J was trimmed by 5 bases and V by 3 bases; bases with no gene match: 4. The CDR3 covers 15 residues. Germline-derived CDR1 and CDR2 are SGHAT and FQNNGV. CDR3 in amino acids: CASSFSGGAGDTQYF. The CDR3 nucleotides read TGTGCCAGCAGCTTTAGCGGGGGGGCGGGAGATACGCAGTATTTT.

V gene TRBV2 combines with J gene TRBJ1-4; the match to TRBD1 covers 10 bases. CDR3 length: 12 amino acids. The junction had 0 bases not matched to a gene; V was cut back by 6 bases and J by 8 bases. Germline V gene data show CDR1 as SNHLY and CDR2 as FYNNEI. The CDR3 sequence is CASRGQGEKLFF. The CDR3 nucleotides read TGTGCCAGCAGGGGACAGGGGGAAAAACTGTTTTTT.

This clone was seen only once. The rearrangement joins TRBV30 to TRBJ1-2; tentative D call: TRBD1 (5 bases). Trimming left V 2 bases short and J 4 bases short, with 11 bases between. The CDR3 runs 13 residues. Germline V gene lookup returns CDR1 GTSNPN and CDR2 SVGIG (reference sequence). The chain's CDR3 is CAWSPGEIYGYTF. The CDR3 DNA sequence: TGTGCCTGGAGTCCGGGGGAGATCTATGGCTACACCTTC.